Listed below are T cell receptor beta chains from one sample, sequenced in a study of metastatic and nonmetastatic thyroid tumors. Via MiXCR, TCRdb re-called the PCR reads. This sample has about 19,000 clones, with 20% to 30% found just once. Input material: blood. The receptors shown here come from a male donor with papillary thyroid cancer or a benign thyroid nodule (not recorded which). Some clones in this sample may be carry-over from other donors' samples. Each CDR3 is given with its conserved first and last residue. D genes are given only for firm matches. Clone sizes are given selectively: once, few, many, or a class where the clone is expanded.

J | V | size | D | CDR3 | DNA
TRBJ1-4 | TRBV5-4 | many | TRBD1 | CASSMNRGGEKLFF | TGTGCCAGCAGTATGAACAGGGGTGGTGAAAAACTGTTTTTT
TRBJ2-3 | TRBV6-5 | medium-sized | TRBD2 | CASSYGLAGGDTQYF | TGTGCCAGCAGTTACGGATTAGCGGGAGGAGATACGCAGTATTTT
TRBJ2-1 | TRBV6-5 | many | - | CASSYDRGEGNEQFF | TGTGCCAGCAGTTACGATCGGGGAGAGGGAAATGAGCAGTTCTTC
TRBJ2-5 | TRBV5-1 | - | - | CASSYEDGETQYF | TGCGCCAGCAGCTATGAGGATGGGGAGACCCAGTACTTC
TRBJ2-7 | TRBV6-1 | - | - | CASSNRERGEQYF | TGTGCCAGCAGTAACAGGGAAAGGGGCGAGCAGTACTTC
TRBJ2-5 | TRBV27 | - | TRBD2 | CASSFLSTGGQKTQYF | TGTGCCAGCAGTTTTTTATCGACGGGAGGGCAAAAGACCCAGTACTTC
TRBJ2-1 | TRBV19 | medium-sized | TRBD2 | CASIGREGRGEQFF | TGTGCCAGTATTGGACGGGAGGGCCGTGGTGAGCAGTTCTTC
TRBJ2-7 | TRBV5-1 | - | - | CASSALAATYEQYF | TGCGCCAGCAGCGCCTTAGCGGCCACCTACGAGCAGTACTTC
TRBJ2-7 | TRBV18 | - | TRBD2 | CASSGEGLGEQYF | TGTGCCAGCTCAGGGGAGGGGTTGGGCGAGCAGTACTTC
TRBJ2-5 | TRBV7-8 | few | TRBD2 | CASSLGTAGEQETQYF | TGTGCCAGCAGCTTAGGTACGGCGGGGGAACAAGAGACCCAGTACTTC
TRBJ2-2 | TRBV27 | - | TRBD2 | CASSFGTSGAPGELFF | TGTGCCAGCAGTTTTGGGACTAGCGGGGCACCCGGGGAGCTGTTTTTT
TRBJ1-2 | TRBV6-5 | medium-sized | - | CASSPRGWGRGSEDYGYTF | TGTGCCAGCAGTCCACGAGGTTGGGGGCGCGGCTCGGAGGACTATGGCTACACCTTC
TRBJ1-5 | TRBV12-3/TRBV12-4 | few | - | CASSLSSSGVGPQHF | TGTGCCAGCAGTTTAAGCAGCTCTGGGGTTGGGCCCCAGCATTTT
TRBJ2-1 | TRBV18 | - | TRBD2 | CASPPVPSGTEQFF | TGTGCCAGCCCACCAGTCCCTAGCGGGACAGAGCAGTTCTTC
TRBJ2-3 | TRBV6-5 | medium-sized | - | CASSYSGLSTDTQYF | TGTGCCAGCAGTTACAGTGGTTTAAGCACAGATACGCAGTATTTT
TRBJ2-2 | TRBV19 | few | - | CASSIVGGTGELFF | TGTGCCAGTAGTATAGTCGGGGGTACCGGTGAGCTGTTTTTT
TRBJ2-2 | TRBV9 | many | TRBD1 | CASSGRQGYESTTGELFF | TGTGCCAGCAGCGGGAGACAGGGTTACGAATCTACCACCGGGGAGCTGTTTTTT
TRBJ2-3 | TRBV12-3/TRBV12-4 | - | TRBD1 | CASSRQGTGTDTQYF | TGTGCCAGCAGTCGACAGGGGACGGGCACAGATACGCAGTATTTT
TRBJ1-2 | TRBV7-2 | - | TRBD1 | CASRPGGQALYVYTF | TGTGCCAGCAGGCCAGGGGGCCAGGCCCTATATGTCTACACCTTC
TRBJ2-3 | TRBV5-4 | many | - | CASTLQVDTDTQYF | TGTGCCAGCACACTCCAGGTTGACACAGATACGCAGTATTTT
TRBJ2-1 | TRBV2 | many | - | CASMSNNEQFF | TGTGCCAGCATGAGTAACAATGAGCAGTTCTTC
TRBJ2-2 | TRBV7-8 | - | TRBD2 | CASSPAPTSGTGELFF | TGTGCCAGCAGCCCGGCCCCGACTAGCGGGACCGGGGAGCTGTTTTTT
TRBJ2-2 | TRBV20-1 | medium-sized | - | CSARIGGPFGELFF | TGCAGTGCTAGAATAGGGGGGCCCTTCGGGGAGCTGTTTTTT
TRBJ2-7 | TRBV6-1 | - | - | CASSEEGGAGGYDQYF | TGTGCCAGCAGTGAAGAAGGGGGGGCAGGGGGCTACGATCAGTACTTC
TRBJ2-7 | TRBV6-1 | - | - | CASTPSGFGQYF | TGTGCCAGCACCCCCTCGGGTTTCGGGCAGTACTTC
TRBJ1-2 | TRBV6-1 | few | - | CASSSAGDYGYTF | TGTGCCAGCAGTAGCGCAGGGGACTATGGCTACACCTTC
TRBJ1-6 | TRBV18 | - | - | CASSPSGPINSPLHF | TGTGCCAGCTCACCCTCCGGACCGATAAATTCACCCCTCCACTTT
TRBJ2-3 | TRBV20-1 | - | TRBD1 | CSASGQGSTDTQYF | TGCAGTGCTTCCGGACAGGGTAGCACAGATACGCAGTATTTT
TRBJ2-7 | TRBV10-3 | few | TRBD2 | CAIGTLAGEVYEQYF | TGTGCCATCGGAACCCTAGCGGGAGAAGTGTACGAGCAGTACTTC
TRBJ2-1 | TRBV7-9 | many | TRBD1 | CASSLYGQVKFF | TGTGCCAGTAGCCTATATGGACAGGTGAAGTTCTTC
TRBJ2-1 | TRBV20-1 | - | TRBD2 | CSARVASGLTSEQFF | TGCAGTGCTAGAGTGGCTAGCGGATTAACAAGTGAGCAGTTCTTC
TRBJ1-6 | TRBV11-1 | - | TRBD1 | CASSRGSGQGYNNSPLHF | TGTGCCAGCAGTCGCGGATCGGGACAGGGGTACAATAATTCACCCCTCCACTTT
TRBJ2-1 | TRBV7-9 | many | - | CASSTDRTYNEQFF | TGTGCCAGCAGCACGGACAGAACCTACAATGAGCAGTTCTTC
TRBJ1-5 | TRBV5-7 | many | - | CASSWGQGPNQPQHF | TGTGCCAGCAGCTGGGGGCAGGGCCCCAATCAGCCCCAGCATTTT
TRBJ1-3 | TRBV15 | medium-sized | - | CATSRDQGNTIYF | TGTGCCACCAGCAGAGATCAGGGAAACACCATATATTTT
TRBJ1-5 | TRBV6-2/TRBV6-3 | - | TRBD1 | CASSLLGTGTGDGNQPQHF | TGTGCCAGCAGTTTACTTGGAACCGGGACAGGGGATGGCAATCAGCCCCAGCATTTT
TRBJ2-2 | TRBV12-3/TRBV12-4 | few | - | CASSPGLAGELFF | TGTGCCAGCAGTCCCGGGTTGGCCGGGGAGCTGTTTTTT
TRBJ1-1 | TRBV29-1 | few | - | CSVEVNRQAFF | TGCAGCGTTGAAGTGAACAGGCAAGCTTTCTTT
TRBJ2-5 | TRBV30 | - | TRBD2 | CAWSREGRGTQYF | TGTGCCTGGAGTCGGGAGGGGAGGGGGACCCAGTACTTC
TRBJ2-1 | TRBV6-5 | - | TRBD1 | CASSHRGSANEQFF | TGTGCCAGCAGTCACAGGGGTTCCGCGAATGAGCAGTTCTTC
TRBJ2-2 | TRBV19 | - | - | CASSILGDGELFF | TGTGCCAGTAGTATCTTGGGGGACGGGGAGCTGTTTTTT
TRBJ2-7 | TRBV19 | few | TRBD2 | CASSSGLGPYEQYF | TGTGCCAGTAGTTCTGGACTAGGGCCCTACGAGCAGTACTTC
TRBJ2-1 | TRBV29-1 | - | - | CSVEEGTPRYNDQFF | TGCAGCGTTGAAGAAGGGACACCGCGTTACAACGATCAGTTCTTC
TRBJ2-3 | TRBV10-3 | many | - | CAISESGVVDTQYF | TGTGCCATCAGTGAGTCGGGGGTGGTAGATACGCAGTATTTT
TRBJ1-4 | TRBV15 | many | - | CATSRDVADLWNEKLFF | TGTGCCACCAGCAGAGATGTGGCGGACCTCTGGAATGAAAAACTGTTTTTT
TRBJ1-1 | TRBV6-2/TRBV6-3 | few | - | CASRGWAGNTEAFF | TGTGCCAGCAGAGGGTGGGCAGGGAACACTGAAGCTTTCTTT
TRBJ1-2 | TRBV5-1 | medium-sized | TRBD1 | CASSLDLTGDYGYTF | TGCGCCAGCAGCTTAGACCTAACAGGGGACTATGGCTACACCTTC
TRBJ2-7 | TRBV27 | - | TRBD1 | CASNLRQGPYEQYF | TGTGCCAGCAACTTAAGACAGGGCCCCTACGAGCAGTACTTC
TRBJ2-7 | TRBV6-2/TRBV6-3 | - | TRBD2 | CASSYASSGSGEQYF | TGTGCCAGCAGTTACGCGTCTAGCGGGAGCGGCGAGCAGTACTTC
TRBJ1-2 | TRBV15 | - | - | CATSRVDYGYTF | TGTGCCACCAGCAGGGTGGACTATGGCTACACCTTC
TRBJ1-5 | TRBV6-1 | - | - | CASSVPQYSNQPQHF | TGTGCTAGCAGTGTACCCCAGTATAGCAATCAGCCCCAGCATTTT
TRBJ2-3 | TRBV12-5 | - | TRBD2 | CASGLASTSGSTDTQYF | TGTGCTAGTGGTTTGGCCTCGACTAGCGGGAGCACAGATACGCAGTATTTT